This entry describes one T cell receptor (beta chain). Authors' data handling: Scientists estimated how many nucleated cells there were by amplifying reference gene primers. Here immunoSEQ multiplex PCR was the method, and the copy in TCRdb shows in-frame clones only, minus some. Clonal size and the V and J genes are those of that table, whereas D and trimming came from the DNA. The table records about 250,000 clones, 70% to 90% of them present only once. This sample is drawn from a study of blood T cell repertoires in COVID-19. About the study: Acute-phase and convalescent COVID-19 samples originated in the United States, Italy and Spain. Nucleic acid was either cDNA or gDNA, and it came from T cells, B-cell-depleted T cells, or PBMCs.

Trimming took off 6 bases at V and 3 bases at J, with 8 bases between the two ends. From germline, CDR1 is MNHEY and CDR2 SMNVEV (reference sequence). The CDR3 sequence is 12 residues long. The sequenced sample was peripheral blood. This receptor was obtained from a woman in her thirties or forties who had recovered from COVID-19. The chain employs TRBV27 and TRBJ1-2, with unresolved D. The chain's CDR3 is CASRDTYYGYTF. The CDR3 nucleotides read TGTGCCAGCAGAGACACTTACTATGGCTACACCTTC.